These 15 T cell receptor beta chains were sequenced from one sample in a study of T cells in Graves' hyperthyroidism and ophthalmopathy. Amplified TCR beta CDR3 regions derived from RNA transcripts. Researchers ran a first-round RT-PCR on the TCR CDR3 using the HTBI primer set. MiXCR, applied by TCRdb to the multiplex PCR reads, yields one record per CDR3 protein. Of about 350,000 distinct CDR3 sequences listed, roughly 18% were seen once; the top ten hold around 16%. Specimen: blood. Receptor source: a woman aged 35 to 49 with Graves' ophthalmopathy.

This clonotype was found a few times. The rearrangement joins TRBV7-9 to TRBJ1-6, with D possibly being TRBD1 (6 bases). The CDR3 spans 15 residues. Germline CDR1 SEHNR, CDR2 FQNEAQ (reference sequence). Deletions cut 0 bases from V and 10 bases from J, with 13 bases between. CDR3 amino acids: CASSLAGGAGSPLHF. CDR3 DNA sequence: TGTGCCAGCAGCTTAGCTGGGGGCGCAGGATCACCCCTCCACTTT.

This clonotype was observed a few times. The chain employs TRBV6-2 or TRBV6-3 and TRBJ1-1, with unresolved D. Germline V gives CDR1 MNHEY, CDR2 SVGEGT. V gave up 7 bases and J gave up 7 bases, with 13 bases separating them. This CDR3 comprises 12 residues. The CDR3 protein is CASTNGGFEAFF. The CDR3 DNA is TGTGCCAGCACCAACGGTGGGTTTGAAGCTTTCTTT.

This clonotype has a count of ten or more. V and J are TRBV30 and TRBJ2-7; 10 bases are a match to TRBD2. The V and J ends lost 2 bases and 1 base, in that order; junction bases with no gene match: 8. Germline CDR1 reads GTSNPN; CDR2 reads SVGIG (reference sequence). The CDR3 has 16 amino acids. The CDR3 nucleotides are TGTGCCTGGAGTTGGGCTAGCGGGAGTAGGTCCTACGAGCAGTACTTC. This translates into CAWSWASGSRSYEQYF. Looking up the rest from reference TRBV30 and TRBJ2-7 gives the full variable domain: SQTIHQWPATLVQPVGSPLSLECTVEGTSNPNLYWYRQAAGRGLQLLFYSVGIGQISSEVPQNLSASRPQDRQFILSSKKLLLSDSGFYLCAWSWASGSRSYEQYFGPGTRLTVT.

This clonotype came up many times. Just one base apart from a much larger clone, this may be a read error. The gene calls are TRBV6-4 and TRBJ2-6; the D is unclear. This CDR3 has 14 residues. Per germline, CDR1 MRHNA and CDR2 SNTAGT. CDR3 protein: CASSDSSRANVLTF. CDR3 nucleotides: TGTGCCAGCAGTGACAGCTCTAGGGCCAACGTCCTGACTTTC.

This clonotype was seen many times. V gene TRBV12-3 or TRBV12-4 combines with J gene TRBJ1-5, with 8 positions matching TRBD1. The CDR3 extends over 15 amino acids. After removal of 6 bases from V and 0 bases from J, the junction contained 4 bases not matched to a gene. The CDR3 coding sequence is TGTGCCAGCAGACCAGGGGGCGATAGCAATCAGCCCCAGCATTTT. This sequence encodes CASRPGGDSNQPQHF.

This clonotype occurred many times. The chain carries TRBV12-3 or TRBV12-4 and TRBJ2-5; tentatively, D is TRBD2 (6 bases). The CDR3 runs 13 residues. V lost 2 bases and J lost 5, with 9 bases in between. In DNA, the CDR3 is TGTGCCAGCAGTTTACGGAGGGTGGAGACCCAGTACTTC. This encodes CASSLRRVETQYF.

The rearrangement uses TRBV28 and TRBJ2-4; TRBD1 aligns across 12 bases. In germline, CDR1 is MDHEN, CDR2 SYDVKM. The CDR3 has 17 amino acids. The V gene end was trimmed by 5 bases and the J gene end by 0 bases; junction bases not matched to a gene: 5. The CDR3 loop is CASSPGQGAGAKNIQYF. The CDR3 DNA reads as TGTGCCAGCAGTCCGGGACAGGGGGCAGGAGCCAAAAACATTCAGTACTTC.

This clonotype was seen ten or more times. The chain combines TRBV5-1 with TRBJ2-1, with 8 bases lining up with TRBD2. This CDR3 has 15 residues. Trimming took 4 bases from V and 4 from J; bases not matched to a gene: 7. Germline V gene data show CDR1 as SGHRS and CDR2 as YFSETQ. Here the CDR3 reads CASSLLAEDYNEQFF. The CDR3 nucleotides read TGCGCCAGCAGCCTACTAGCGGAAGATTACAATGAGCAGTTCTTC.

The V gene is TRBV28, the J gene TRBJ2-2, with a possible D match to TRBD2 (6 bases). V lost 10 bases, J lost 5 bases, and 17 bases lay in between. The CDR3 contains 14 residues. The germline gives CDR1 MDHEN, CDR2 SYDVKM. The CDR3 bases are TGTGCCACCGAGGAGGGCCGGGGAACCGGGGAGCTGTTTTTT. Its translation: CATEEGRGTGELFF.

This clonotype was observed at least ten times. The rearrangement uses TRBV6-5 and TRBJ1-1, with D unclear. Trimming shortened V by 6 bases and J by 2 bases, and 4 bases separated the two germline ends. The V gene's germline CDR1 is MNHEY and CDR2 SVGAGI. The length of the CDR3 is 11 residues. CDR3 nucleotides: TGTGCCAGCAGGACCAACACTGAAGCTTTCTTT. Translating gives CASRTNTEAFF.

This clonotype was picked up many times. This sequence joins TRBV6-1 and TRBJ2-7; 7 bases align to TRBD1. Germline-derived CDR1 and CDR2 are MNHNS and SASEGT. The CDR3 covers 15 residues. V was pared by 4 bases and J by 2 bases, with 8 bases of the junction left unmatched. This CDR3 reads CASSAPGTVAYEQYF. The CDR3 coding sequence is TGTGCCAGCAGTGCCCCCGGGACAGTGGCCTACGAGCAGTACTTC.

This clonotype has at least ten counts. The rearrangement uses TRBV27 and TRBJ2-7, with TRBD2 identical over 7 bases. Losses at the gene ends were 8 bases for V and 5 bases for J; bases not matched to a gene: 12. CDR1 MNHEY and CDR2 SMNVEV come from the germline V gene (reference sequence). This CDR3 comprises 14 residues. Here the CDR3 DNA reads TGTGCCAGCCGCCCTCAGACTAGCACGCACGAGCAGTACTTC. This encodes CASRPQTSTHEQYF.

This clonotype showed up many times. V usage is TRBV6-2 or TRBV6-3 and J usage is TRBJ2-7, with 9 bases aligning to TRBD1. Losses at the gene ends were 0 bases for V and 6 bases for J; bases not matched to a gene: 18. The CDR3 is 19 residues long. From germline, CDR1 is MNHEY and CDR2 SVGEGT. The CDR3 DNA is TGTGCCAGCAGTTACTCGTCCCCACAGGGGGCTCTATTTCGTCCCGAGCAGTACTTC. It yields the protein CASSYSSPQGALFRPEQYF.

This clonotype was seen ten or more times. This chain joins TRBV2 and TRBJ2-7, with D perhaps TRBD1 (5 bases). With 3 bases removed from V and 0 bases from J, the gap between germline ends came to 9 bases. Germline lookup yields CDR1 SNHLY and CDR2 FYNNEI. CDR3 length: 14 amino acids. CDR3: CASSDPTVSYEQYF. As DNA, the CDR3 is TGTGCCAGCAGTGACCCGACAGTCTCCTACGAGCAGTACTTC.

The rearrangement links TRBV12-3 or TRBV12-4 to TRBJ1-6; 8 nucleotides agree with TRBD1. V shed 3 bases and J 8 bases; nucleotides not matched to a gene: 6. The CDR3 totals 15 residues. The chain's CDR3 is CASSFLSGGDSPLHF. The CDR3 DNA is TGTGCCAGCAGTTTCCTATCAGGGGGCGATTCACCCCTCCACTTT.